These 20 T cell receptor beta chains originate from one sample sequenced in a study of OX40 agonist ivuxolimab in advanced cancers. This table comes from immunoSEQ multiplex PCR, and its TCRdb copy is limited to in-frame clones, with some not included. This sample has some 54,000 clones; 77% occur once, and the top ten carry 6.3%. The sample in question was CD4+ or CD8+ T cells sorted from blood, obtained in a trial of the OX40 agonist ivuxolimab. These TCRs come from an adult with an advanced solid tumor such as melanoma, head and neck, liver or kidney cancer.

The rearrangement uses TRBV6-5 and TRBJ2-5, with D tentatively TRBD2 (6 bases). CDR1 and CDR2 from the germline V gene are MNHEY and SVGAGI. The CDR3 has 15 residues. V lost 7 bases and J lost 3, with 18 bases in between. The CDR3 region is CASTRRGGPKETQYF. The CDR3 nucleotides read TGTGCCAGCACCCGTCGTGGAGGGCCAAAAGAGACCCAGTACTTC.

The CDR3 spells CAIGRSREDIQYF. CDR3 sequence (DNA): TGTGCCATCGGCCGGAGTCGAGAAGACATTCAGTACTTC. V is TRBV10-3 and J is TRBJ2-4; D remains ambiguous. V lost 8 bases and J 8 bases, leaving 16 bases between the germline ends. This CDR3 has 13 residues. Germline V CDR1 and CDR2: ENHRY, SYGVKD.

The DNA for the CDR3 is TGTGCCAGCAGCTTGCTGGGACAGGACTATGGCTACACCTTC. It translates to CASSLLGQDYGYTF. This sequence joins TRBV5-6 and TRBJ1-2; 8 bases fit TRBD1. Trimming removed 1 base from V and 3 bases from J; junction bases left unmatched: 2. Looked up from germline, CDR1 is SGHDT and CDR2 is YYEEEE. The CDR3 has 14 residues.

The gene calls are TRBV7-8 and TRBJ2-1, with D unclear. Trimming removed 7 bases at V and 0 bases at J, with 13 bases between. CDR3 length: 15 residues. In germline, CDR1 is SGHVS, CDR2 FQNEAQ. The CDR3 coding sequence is TGTGCCAGCACCTCCCGCTTATACTCCTACAATGAGCAGTTCTTC. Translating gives CASTSRLYSYNEQFF.

CDR3 sequence reads: CASSMRQGAHGYTF. CDR3 in DNA: TGTGCCAGTAGTATGCGACAGGGGGCCCATGGCTACACCTTC. This sequence joins TRBV19 and TRBJ1-2; 10 bases are a match to TRBD1. This CDR3 region has 14 residues. From germline, CDR1 is LNHDA and CDR2 SQIVND (reference sequence). V lost 3 bases, J lost 6 bases, and 4 bases stayed unmatched.

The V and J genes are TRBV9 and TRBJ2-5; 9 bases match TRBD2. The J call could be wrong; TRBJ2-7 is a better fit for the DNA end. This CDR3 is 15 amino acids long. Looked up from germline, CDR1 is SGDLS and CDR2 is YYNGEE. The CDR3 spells CASSPSGAGGVEQYF. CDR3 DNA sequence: TGTGCCAGCAGCCCGAGTGGAGCGGGAGGCGTCGAGCAGTACTTC.

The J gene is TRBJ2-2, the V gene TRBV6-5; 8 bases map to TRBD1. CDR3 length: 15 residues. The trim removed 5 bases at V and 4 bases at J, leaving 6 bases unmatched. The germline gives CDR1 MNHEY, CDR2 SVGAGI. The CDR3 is CASSRQGAGTGELFF. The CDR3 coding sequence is TGTGCCAGCAGTCGCCAGGGGGCGGGCACCGGGGAGCTGTTTTTT.

CDR3 in amino acids: CAWSGGDSSNQPQHF. The CDR3 DNA reads as TGTGCCTGGAGTGGAGGGGACTCCTCCAATCAGCCCCAGCATTTT. The rearrangement links TRBV30 to TRBJ1-5, with D perhaps matching TRBD1 (5 bases). Germline CDR1 GTSNPN, CDR2 SVGIG (reference sequence). Trimming pared 1 base from V and 3 bases from J, leaving 13 bases between. The CDR3 has 15 amino acids. Complete variable domain (other parts from reference TRBV30 and TRBJ1-5): SQTIHQWPATLVQPVGSPLSLECTVEGTSNPNLYWYRQAAGRGLQLLFYSVGIGQISSEVPQNLSASRPQDRQFILSSKKLLLSDSGFYLCAWSGGDSSNQPQHFGDGTRLSIL.

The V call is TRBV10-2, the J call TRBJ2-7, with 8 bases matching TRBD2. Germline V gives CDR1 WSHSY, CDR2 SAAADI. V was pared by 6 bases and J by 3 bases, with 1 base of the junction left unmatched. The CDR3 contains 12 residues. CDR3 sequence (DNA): TGCGCCAGCAGGGGGACTAGCTACGAGCAGTACTTC. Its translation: CASRGTSYEQYF.

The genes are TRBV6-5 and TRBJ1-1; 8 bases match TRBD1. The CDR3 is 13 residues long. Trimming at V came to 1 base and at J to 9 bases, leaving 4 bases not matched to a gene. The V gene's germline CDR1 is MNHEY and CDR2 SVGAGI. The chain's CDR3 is CASSYYGTGKAFF. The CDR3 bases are TGTGCCAGCAGTTACTATGGGACAGGCAAAGCTTTCTTT.

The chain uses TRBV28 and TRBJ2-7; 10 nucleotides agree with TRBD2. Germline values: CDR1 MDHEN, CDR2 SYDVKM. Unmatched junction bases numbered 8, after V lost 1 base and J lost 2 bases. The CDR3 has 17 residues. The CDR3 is CASSLSLRLAGAYEQYF. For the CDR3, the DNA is TGTGCCAGCAGTTTATCTCTAAGACTAGCGGGCGCCTACGAGCAGTACTTC.

The CDR3 DNA sequence: TGTGCCAGCAGCGAGGAGAGGGTGGGTGAGCAGTTCTTC. This gives the protein CASSEERVGEQFF. This sequence joins TRBV2 and TRBJ2-1; D might be TRBD2 (5 bases). The CDR3 is made up of 13 amino acids. Trimming pared 6 bases from V and 9 bases from J, leaving 15 bases between. The germline CDR1 and CDR2 sequences are SNHLY and FYNNEI. Looking up the rest from reference TRBV2 and TRBJ2-1 gives the full variable domain: EPEVTQTPSHQVTQMGQEVILRCVPISNHLYFYWYRQILGQKVEFLVSFYNNEISEKSEIFDDQFSVERPDGSNFTLKIRSTKLEDSAMYFCASSEERVGEQFFGPGTRLTVL.

CDR3 coding DNA: TGCAGCGTTTCGGGGACAGTCAGCTCTGGAAACACCATATATTTT. It yields the protein CSVSGTVSSGNTIYF. The chain has TRBV29-1 and TRBJ1-3; 7 bases are a match to TRBD1. Trimming cost V 5 bases and J 0 bases; bases outside gene matches: 7. CDR3 length equals 15 residues. Germline loops: CDR1 SQVTM, CDR2 ANQGSEA.

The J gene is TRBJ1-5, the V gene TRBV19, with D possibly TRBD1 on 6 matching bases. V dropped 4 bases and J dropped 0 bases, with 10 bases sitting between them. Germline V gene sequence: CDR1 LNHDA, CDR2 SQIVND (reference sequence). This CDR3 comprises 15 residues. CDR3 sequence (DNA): TGTGCCAGTAGTACATTACAGGGTAGCAATCAGCCCCAGCATTTT. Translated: CASSTLQGSNQPQHF.

CDR3 protein: CASSQGVAHSPLHF. The DNA for the CDR3 is TGTGCCAGCAGCCAGGGGGTAGCGCATTCACCCCTCCACTTT. The chain carries TRBV14 and TRBJ1-6, with D possibly TRBD1 on 5 matching bases. Germline V gene data show CDR1 as SGHDN and CDR2 as FVKESK. This CDR3 contains 14 residues. Trimming took 3 bases from V and 8 from J, leaving 11 bases between them. Full variable domain (outside the CDR3, taken from reference TRBV14 and TRBJ1-6): EAGVTQFPSHSVIEKGQTVTLRCDPISGHDNLYWYRRVMGKEIKFLLHFVKESKQDESGMPNNRFLAERTGGTYSTLKVQPAELEDSGVYFCASSQGVAHSPLHFGNGTRLTVT.

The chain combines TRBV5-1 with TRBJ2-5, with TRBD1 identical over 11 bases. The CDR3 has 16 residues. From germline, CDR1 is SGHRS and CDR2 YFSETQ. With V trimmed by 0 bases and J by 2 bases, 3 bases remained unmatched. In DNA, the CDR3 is TGCGCCAGCAGCTTGGCCGGACAGGGGGCTCAAGAGACCCAGTACTTC. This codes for CASSLAGQGAQETQYF. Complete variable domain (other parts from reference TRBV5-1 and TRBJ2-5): KAGVTQTPRYLIKTRGQQVTLSCSPISGHRSVSWYQQTPGQGLQFLFEYFSETQRNKGNFPGRFSGRQFSNSRSEMNVSTLELGDSALYLCASSLAGQGAQETQYFGPGTRLLVL.

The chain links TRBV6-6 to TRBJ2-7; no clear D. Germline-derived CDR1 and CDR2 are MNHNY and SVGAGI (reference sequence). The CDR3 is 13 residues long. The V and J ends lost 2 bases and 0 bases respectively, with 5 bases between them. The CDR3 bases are TGTGCCAGCAGTTACCAGGACTCCTACGAGCAGTACTTC. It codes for CASSYQDSYEQYF.

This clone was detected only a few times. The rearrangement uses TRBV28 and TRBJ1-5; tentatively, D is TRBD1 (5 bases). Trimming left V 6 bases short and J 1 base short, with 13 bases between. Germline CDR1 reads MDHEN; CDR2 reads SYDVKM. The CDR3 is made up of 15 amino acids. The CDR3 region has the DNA TGTGCCAGCAGACCAATGGGGGGAAGCAATCAGCCCCAGCATTTT. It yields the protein CASRPMGGSNQPQHF. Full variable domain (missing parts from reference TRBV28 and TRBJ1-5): DVKVTQSSRYLVKRTGEKVFLECVQDMDHENMFWYRQDPGLGLRLIYFSYDVKMKEKGDIPEGYSVSREKKERFSLILESASTNQTSMYLCASRPMGGSNQPQHFGDGTRLSIL.

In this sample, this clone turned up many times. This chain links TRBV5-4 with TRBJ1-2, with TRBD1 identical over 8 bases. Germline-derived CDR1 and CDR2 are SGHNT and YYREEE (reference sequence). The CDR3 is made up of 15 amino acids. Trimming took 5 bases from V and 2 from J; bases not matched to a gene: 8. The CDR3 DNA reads TGTGCCAGCAGGTCGACAGGGGTTTGGAACTATGGCTACACCTTC. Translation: CASRSTGVWNYGYTF.

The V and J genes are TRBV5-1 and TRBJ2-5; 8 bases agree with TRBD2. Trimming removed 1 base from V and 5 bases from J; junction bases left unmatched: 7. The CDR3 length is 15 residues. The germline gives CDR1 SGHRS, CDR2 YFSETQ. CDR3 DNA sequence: TGCGCCAGCAGCTTGCTTGGGACTAGAGAGGAGACCCAGTACTTC. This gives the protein CASSLLGTREETQYF.